This T cell receptor (beta chain) was sequenced in a study of OX40 agonist ivuxolimab in advanced cancers. Turning to the study itself: An agonistic human IgG2 monoclonal antibody against OX40 (CD134) was given.

Here immunoSEQ multiplex PCR was the method, and the copy in TCRdb shows in-frame clones only, minus some. This sample has around 40,000 clones, with 70% to 90% found just once. This TCR was sampled from an adult with an advanced solid tumor such as melanoma, head and neck, liver or kidney cancer. This sample comprised CD4+ or CD8+ T cells sorted from blood, obtained in a trial of the OX40 agonist ivuxolimab.

CDR3 sequence (DNA): TGTGCCAGCAGCTTACTGAGGGACACTGAAGCTTTCTTT. Its protein is CASSLLRDTEAFF. The chain combines TRBV7-3 with TRBJ1-1; D remains unclear. Trimming cost V 2 bases and J 3 bases, with 7 bases left between them. Germline V gene sequence: CDR1 SGHTA, CDR2 FQGTGA. The CDR3 is 13 residues long.